Included here is one T cell receptor (beta chain) sequence, with context. The ends lost 5 bases at V and 3 bases at J; junction bases unmatched: 4. CDR3 length equals 13 residues. Germline loops: CDR1 LNHDA, CDR2 SQIVND (reference sequence). This sample is drawn from a study of T cells in lung cancer brain metastases. Across the whole study: About 85% of the 20 patients had a tobacco use history.

Produced via immunoSEQ multiplex PCR; TCRdb's table is partial and in-frame only. The sample lists approximately 5,000 clones; around 85% were seen once. The origin of this receptor is a man in his forties or fifties with non-small cell lung cancer. The chain joins TRBV19 to TRBJ2-7, with TRBD1 matching over 7 bases. The material sequenced was tumor tissue from the primary lung tumor. The CDR3 region has the DNA TGTGCCAGTAGTGCCGGACAGGACTACGAGCAGTACTTC. Translated: CASSAGQDYEQYF.